The clone carrying this T cell receptor (beta chain) came up a few times. The antigen is undetermined. Produced via immunoSEQ multiplex PCR; TCRdb's table is partial and in-frame only. Here the sample spans 75,000 to 95,000 clones, 70% to 90% being singletons. This specimen belongs to a study of identifying expanded T cells in peripheral blood. CDR1 and CDR2 from the germline V gene are MGHRA and YSYEKL. Trimming removed 3 bases at V and 7 bases at J, with 13 bases between. The CDR3 sequence is 14 residues long. Overall study results and limits: Roughly two-week clone count variance significantly increased as total template count grew.

The sequenced sample consisted of blood. The chain joins TRBV4-1 to TRBJ1-5; D gene ambiguous. The source of this sequence is a person aged 18 to 70 in good health. The CDR3 sequence: CASSHGTGGQPQHF. In DNA, the CDR3 is TGCGCCAGCAGCCATGGAACGGGTGGCCAGCCCCAGCATTTT.